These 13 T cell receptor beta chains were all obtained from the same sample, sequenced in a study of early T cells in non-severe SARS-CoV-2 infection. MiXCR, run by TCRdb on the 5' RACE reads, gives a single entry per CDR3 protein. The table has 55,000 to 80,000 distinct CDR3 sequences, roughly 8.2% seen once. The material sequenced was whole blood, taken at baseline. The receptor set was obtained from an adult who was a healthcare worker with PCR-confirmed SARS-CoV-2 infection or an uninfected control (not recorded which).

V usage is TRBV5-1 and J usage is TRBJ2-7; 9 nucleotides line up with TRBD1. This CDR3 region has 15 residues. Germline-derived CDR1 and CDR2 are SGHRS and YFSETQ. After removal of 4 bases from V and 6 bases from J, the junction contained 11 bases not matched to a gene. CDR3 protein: CASSPGGQGLSEQYF. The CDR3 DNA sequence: TGCGCCAGCAGCCCGGGAGGACAGGGGTTATCCGAGCAGTACTTC. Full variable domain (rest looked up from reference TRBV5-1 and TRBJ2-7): KAGVTQTPRYLIKTRGQQVTLSCSPISGHRSVSWYQQTPGQGLQFLFEYFSETQRNKGNFPGRFSGRQFSNSRSEMNVSTLELGDSALYLCASSPGGQGLSEQYFGPGTRLTVT.

In DNA form, the CDR3 reads TGCAGTGCTAGCCCCGGCGGGGAGGGAGCGGAGCCCCAGCATTTT. Its protein product is CSASPGGEGAEPQHF. The rearrangement links TRBV20-1 to TRBJ1-5, with no clear D. The germline V gene encodes CDR1 DFQATT and CDR2 SNEGSKA (reference sequence). There are 15 residues in the CDR3. V lost 3 bases and J lost 8, with 20 bases in between.

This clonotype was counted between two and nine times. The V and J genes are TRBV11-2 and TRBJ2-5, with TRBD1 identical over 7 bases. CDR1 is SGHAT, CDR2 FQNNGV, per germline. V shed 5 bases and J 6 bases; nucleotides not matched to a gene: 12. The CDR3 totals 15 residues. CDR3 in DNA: TGTGCCAGCAGCACCGGGACAGAAGCACTAAAGACCCAGTACTTC. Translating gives CASSTGTEALKTQYF.

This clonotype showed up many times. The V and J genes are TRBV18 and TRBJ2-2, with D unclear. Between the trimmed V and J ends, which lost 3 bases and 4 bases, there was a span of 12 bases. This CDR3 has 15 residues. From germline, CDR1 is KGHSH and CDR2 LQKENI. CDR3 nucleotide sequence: TGTGCCAGCTCACCGTATCAGGCTCCCACCGGGGAGCTGTTTTTT. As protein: CASSPYQAPTGELFF.

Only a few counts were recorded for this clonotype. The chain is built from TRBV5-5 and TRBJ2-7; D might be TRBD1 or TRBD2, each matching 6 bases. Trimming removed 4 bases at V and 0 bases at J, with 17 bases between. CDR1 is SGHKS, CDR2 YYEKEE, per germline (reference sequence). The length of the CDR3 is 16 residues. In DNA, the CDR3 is TGTGCCAGCAGCGGAAGAAGAGGGGGGCCCTCCTACGAGCAGTACTTC. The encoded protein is CASSGRRGGPSYEQYF. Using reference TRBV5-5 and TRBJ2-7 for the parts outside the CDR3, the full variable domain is DAGVTQSPTHLIKTRGQQVTLRCSPISGHKSVSWYQQVLGQGPQFIFQYYEKEERGRGNFPDRFSARQFPNYSSELNVNALLLGDSALYLCASSGRRGGPSYEQYFGPGTRLTVT.

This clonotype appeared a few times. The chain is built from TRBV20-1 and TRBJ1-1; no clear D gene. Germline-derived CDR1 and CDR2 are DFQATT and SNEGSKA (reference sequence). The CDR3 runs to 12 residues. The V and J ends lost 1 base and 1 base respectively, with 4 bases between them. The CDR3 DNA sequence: TGCAGTGCTAGAGCAGAGAACACTGAAGCTTTCTTT. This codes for CSARAENTEAFF.

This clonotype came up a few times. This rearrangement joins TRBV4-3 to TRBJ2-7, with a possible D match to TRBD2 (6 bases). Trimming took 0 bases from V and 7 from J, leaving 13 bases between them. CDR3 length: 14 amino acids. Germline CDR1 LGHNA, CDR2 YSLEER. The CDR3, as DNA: TGCGCCAGCAGCCAAGACCCCGGGGCGGGGGAGCAGTACTTC. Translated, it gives CASSQDPGAGEQYF.

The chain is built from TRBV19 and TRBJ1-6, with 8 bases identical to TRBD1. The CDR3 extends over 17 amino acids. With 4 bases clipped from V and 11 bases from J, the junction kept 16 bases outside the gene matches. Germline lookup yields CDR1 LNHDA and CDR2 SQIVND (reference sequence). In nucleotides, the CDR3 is TGTGCCAGTAGTACCCCAGGGGGCTGGACGCAGACGCCACCCCTCCACTTT. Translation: CASSTPGGWTQTPPLHF.

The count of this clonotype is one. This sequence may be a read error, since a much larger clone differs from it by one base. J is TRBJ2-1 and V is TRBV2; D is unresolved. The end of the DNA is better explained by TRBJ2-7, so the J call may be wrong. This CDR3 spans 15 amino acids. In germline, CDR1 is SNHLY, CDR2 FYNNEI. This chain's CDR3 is CASIGPPRPYNEQYF. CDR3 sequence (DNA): TGTGCCAGCATTGGACCTCCTCGTCCATACAATGAGCAGTACTTC.

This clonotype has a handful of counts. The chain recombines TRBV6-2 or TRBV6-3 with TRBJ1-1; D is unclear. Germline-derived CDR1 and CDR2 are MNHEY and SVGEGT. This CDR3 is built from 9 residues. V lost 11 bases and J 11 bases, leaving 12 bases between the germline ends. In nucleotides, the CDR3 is TGTGCCCCCCGTATGGGGGCTTTCTTT. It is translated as CAPRMGAFF.

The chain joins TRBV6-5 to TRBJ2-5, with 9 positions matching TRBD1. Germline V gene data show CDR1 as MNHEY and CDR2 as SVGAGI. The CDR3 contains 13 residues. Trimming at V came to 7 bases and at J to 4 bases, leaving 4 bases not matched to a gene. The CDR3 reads CASTRTGVETQYF. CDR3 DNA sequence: TGTGCCAGCACCAGGACAGGGGTAGAGACCCAGTACTTC.

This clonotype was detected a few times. CDR3 nucleotide sequence: TGTGCCAGCAGCCCTGGGACAGGGTTAATTCAGCCCCAGCATTTT. It is translated as CASSPGTGLIQPQHF. The chain carries TRBV3-1 and TRBJ1-5, with 9 bases that match TRBD1. J lost 6 bases, V lost 4 bases, and 7 bases had no gene match. The V gene's germline CDR1 is LGHDT and CDR2 YNNKEL (reference sequence). This CDR3 comprises 15 residues.

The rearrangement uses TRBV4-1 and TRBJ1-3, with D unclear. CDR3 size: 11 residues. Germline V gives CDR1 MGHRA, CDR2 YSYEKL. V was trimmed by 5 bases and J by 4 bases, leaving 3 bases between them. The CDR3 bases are TGCGCCAGCAGCGGGGGAAACACCATATATTTT. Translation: CASSGGNTIYF.